This TCR beta chain was found in a study of blood T cell repertoires in COVID-19. Study at large: Samples came from the United States, Italy and Spain, spanning acute and convalescent COVID-19.

As originally analysed: Nucleated cell number was recorded as an estimate derived from reference gene primer amplification. Clones were sequenced by immunoSEQ multiplex PCR, and TCRdb holds only the in-frame ones, with some missing. The V and J calls and the clone size are those of that table, but D and trimming were determined from the DNA. The table includes roughly 180,000 clones, about four fifths detected once. Those enrolled in Seattle joined during active infection and were followed longitudinally afterward. Regarding this clone: The junction differs from germline at one of its ends, possibly a read error.

CDR3 length: 14 residues. Looked up from germline, CDR1 is SNHLY and CDR2 is FYNNEI. Sequencing was done on a sample of peripheral blood. This chain uses TRBV2 with TRBJ1-2; TRBD1 agrees at 8 bases. The clonotype comes from a woman in her 40s with COVID-19, enrolled during active disease. The CDR3 protein is CASSTGQDRFPFSF. The CDR3 region has the DNA TGTGCCAGCAGCACGGGACAGGACCGTTTCCCCTTCTCCTTC.